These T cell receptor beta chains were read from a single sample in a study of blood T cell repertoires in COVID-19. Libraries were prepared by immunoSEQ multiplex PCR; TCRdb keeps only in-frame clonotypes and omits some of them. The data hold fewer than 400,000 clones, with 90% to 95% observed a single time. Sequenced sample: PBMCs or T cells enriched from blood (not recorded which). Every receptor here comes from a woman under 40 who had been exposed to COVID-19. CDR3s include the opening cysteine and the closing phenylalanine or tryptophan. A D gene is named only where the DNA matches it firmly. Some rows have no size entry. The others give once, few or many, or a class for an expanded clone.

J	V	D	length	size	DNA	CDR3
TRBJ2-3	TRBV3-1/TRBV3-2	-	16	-	TGTGCCAGCAGCCCATTCGGACAGACCAGCACAGATACGCAGTATTTT	CASSPFGQTSTDTQYF
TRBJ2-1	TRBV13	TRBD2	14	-	TGTGCCAGCAGCTTATTGGGGGGGAGGAATGAGCAGTTCTTC	CASSLLGGRNEQFF
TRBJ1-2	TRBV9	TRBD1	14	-	TGTGCCAGCAGCGTAGGGGACAGGGGGCCTGGCTACACCTTC	CASSVGDRGPGYTF
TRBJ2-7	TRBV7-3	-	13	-	TGTGCCAGCAGCTTAAACGGGGGGACAGAGCAGTACTTC	CASSLNGGTEQYF
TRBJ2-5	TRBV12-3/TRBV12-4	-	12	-	TGTGCCAGCAAAACCTATCAAGAGACCCAGTACTTC	CASKTYQETQYF
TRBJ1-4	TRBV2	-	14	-	TGTGCCAGCAGGCTGACAGCCTATAATGAAAAACTGTTTTTT	CASRLTAYNEKLFF
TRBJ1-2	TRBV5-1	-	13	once	TGCGCCAGCAGTAGTGGACAGAACTATGGCTACACCTTC	CASSSGQNYGYTF
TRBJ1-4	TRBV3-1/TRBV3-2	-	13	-	TGTGCCAGCAGCCAGGGGGCTGTTGGAAAACTGTTTTTT	CASSQGAVGKLFF
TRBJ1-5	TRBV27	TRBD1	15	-	TGTGCCAGCCGGGGGGGGGACAGTCGCAATCAGCCCCAGCATTTT	CASRGGDSRNQPQHF
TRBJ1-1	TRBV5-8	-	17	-	TGTGCCAGCAGCTTGGATGTAAGGCAGCGCCTGAACACTGAAGCTTTCTTT	CASSLDVRQRLNTEAFF
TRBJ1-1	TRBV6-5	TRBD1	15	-	TGTGCCAGCACGCCCCCAGGGACAGCTAACACTGAAGCTTTCTTT	CASTPPGTANTEAFF
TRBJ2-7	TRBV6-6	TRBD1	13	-	TGTGCCAGCGCCTTGGGACAGGACTACGAGCAGTACTTC	CASALGQDYEQYF
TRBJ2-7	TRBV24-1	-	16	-	TGTGCCACCAGTGATTCACAGGAGAGATGGGGCTACGAGCAGTACTTC	CATSDSQERWGYEQYF
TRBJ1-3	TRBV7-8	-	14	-	TGTGCCAGCAGTTCCAGGGTAGCCGGAAACACCATATATTTT	CASSSRVAGNTIYF
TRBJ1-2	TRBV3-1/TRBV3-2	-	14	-	TGTGCCAGCAGCCAAGGTTACCGGGACACGTACTACACCTTC	CASSQGYRDTYYTF
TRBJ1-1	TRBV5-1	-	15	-	TGCGCCAGCAGCTCTACCCGGGTCCCGGGGACTGAAGCTTTCTTT	CASSSTRVPGTEAFF
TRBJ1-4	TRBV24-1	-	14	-	TGTGCCACCAGTGATCGGTTGGGGGGTGGAAAACTGTTTTTT	CATSDRLGGGKLFF
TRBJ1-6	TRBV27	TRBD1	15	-	TGTGCCAGCAGACCGACAGGGGGCGCTTTTCGACCCCTCCACTTT	CASRPTGGAFRPLHF
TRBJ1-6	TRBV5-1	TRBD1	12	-	TGCGCCAGCAGCGGGGACAGGTCACCCCTCCACTTT	CASSGDRSPLHF
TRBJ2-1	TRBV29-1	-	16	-	TGCAGCGTTGAAGAGTCCGGGAGCCGGGCCTACAATGAGCAGTTCTTC	CSVEESGSRAYNEQFF
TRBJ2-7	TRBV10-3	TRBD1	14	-	TGTGCCATCAGTGAGCCGGGACAGGGGTTCGAGCAGTACTTC	CAISEPGQGFEQYF
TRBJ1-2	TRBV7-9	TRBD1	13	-	TGTGCCAGCAGCTTAGGGGGACAGGGCGGCTACACCTTC	CASSLGGQGGYTF
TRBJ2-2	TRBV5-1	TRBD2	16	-	TGCGCCAGCAGCTTGGAGGGACTAGCGGCGGGCGGGGAGCTGTTTTTT	CASSLEGLAAGGELFF
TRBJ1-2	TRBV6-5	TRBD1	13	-	TGTGCCAGCCAACCGGACAGGAGCTATGGCTACACCTTC	CASQPDRSYGYTF
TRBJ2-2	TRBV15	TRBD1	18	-	TGTGCCACCAGCAGTCCTATATCTACAGGGGTACACACCGGGGAGCTGTTTTTT	CATSSPISTGVHTGELFF
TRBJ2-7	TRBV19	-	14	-	TGTGCCAGTAGTCTGGGGACAACATCTACCGAGCAGTACTTC	CASSLGTTSTEQYF
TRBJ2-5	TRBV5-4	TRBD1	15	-	TGTGCCAGCAGCTTGGTGGACAGGGGGTTCGAGACCCAGTACTTC	CASSLVDRGFETQYF
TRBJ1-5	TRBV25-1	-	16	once	TGTGCCAGCAGTTTCACCGGAGGGTATAGCAATCAGCCCCAGCATTTT	CASSFTGGYSNQPQHF
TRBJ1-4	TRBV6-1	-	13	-	TGTGCCAGCAGTGACAGGCTAAATGAAAAACTGTTTTTT	CASSDRLNEKLFF
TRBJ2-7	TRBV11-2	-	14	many	TGTGCCAGCACCCCCGGCCACGGGTACTACGAGCAGTACTTC	CASTPGHGYYEQYF
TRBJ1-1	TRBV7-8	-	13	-	TGTGCCAGCAGCCTCAGGGAAGGAAGTGAAGCTTTCTTT	CASSLREGSEAFF
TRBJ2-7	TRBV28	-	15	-	TGTGCCAGCAGTTTGATTGGGGGGGGCCGTTCCGAGCAGTACTTC	CASSLIGGGRSEQYF
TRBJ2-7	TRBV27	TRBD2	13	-	TGTGCCAGCAGTTTATCGTTGGCGGGGGACCCGTACTTC	CASSLSLAGDPYF
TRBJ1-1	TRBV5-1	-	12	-	TGCGCCAGCAGCTCCGGGATGGTTGAAGCTTTCTTT	CASSSGMVEAFF
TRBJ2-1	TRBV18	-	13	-	TGTGCCAGCTCACCTGGGACTCGTCGGGAGCAGTTCTTC	CASSPGTRREQFF
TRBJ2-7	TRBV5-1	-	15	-	TGCGCCAGCAGCTTGGAGGCAGGTCGGACCTACGAGCAGTACTTC	CASSLEAGRTYEQYF
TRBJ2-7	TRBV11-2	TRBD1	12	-	TGTGCCAGCAGCTTACAGGGGGTCGAGCAGTACTTC	CASSLQGVEQYF
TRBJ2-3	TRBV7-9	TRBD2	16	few	TGTGCCAGCAGTTTGACTAGCGGGGGGTTCCGGGATACGCAGTATTTT	CASSLTSGGFRDTQYF
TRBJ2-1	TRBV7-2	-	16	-	TGTGCCAGCAGCTCAATGCGGGGCTACTCCTACAATGAGCAGTTCTTC	CASSSMRGYSYNEQFF
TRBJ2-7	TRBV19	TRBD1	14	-	TGTGCCAGTAGTTTAAGGACAGGGGGCTACGAGCAGTACTTC	CASSLRTGGYEQYF
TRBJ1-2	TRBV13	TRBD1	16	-	TGTGCCAGCAGCTCAACAGGGGAGGCGGCCTACTATGGCTACACCTTC	CASSSTGEAAYYGYTF
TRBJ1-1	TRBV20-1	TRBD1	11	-	TGCAGTGCTGACAGGGGGGGTGGAGCTTTCTTT	CSADRGGGAFF
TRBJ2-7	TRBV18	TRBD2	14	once	TGTGCCAGCTCTTCAGGGACTAGCGGCTACGAGCAGTACTTC	CASSSGTSGYEQYF
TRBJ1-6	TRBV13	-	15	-	TGTGCCAGCAGCTCCGAAAGGGGGAAAATTTCACCCCTCCACTTT	CASSSERGKISPLHF
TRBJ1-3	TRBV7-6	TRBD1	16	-	TGTGCCAGCAGCCAGGGACAGACTTTATCTGGAAACACCATATATTTT	CASSQGQTLSGNTIYF
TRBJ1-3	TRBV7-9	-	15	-	TGTGCCAGCAGCCGTACAGGCGACTCTGGAAACACCATATATTTT	CASSRTGDSGNTIYF
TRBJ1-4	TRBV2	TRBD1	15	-	TGTGCCAGCAGGAACATGGGACAGGTGGTTGAAAAACTGTTTTTT	CASRNMGQVVEKLFF
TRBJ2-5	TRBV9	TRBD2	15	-	TGTGCCAGCAGCGTAGCTGGGACTATGGAAGAGACCCAGTACTTC	CASSVAGTMEETQYF
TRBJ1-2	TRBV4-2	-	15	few	TGTGCCAGCAGCCAAGAACGGCAGGGTGTTGGGGGCTACACCTTC	CASSQERQGVGGYTF
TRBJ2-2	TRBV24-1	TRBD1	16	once	TGTGCCACCAGTGATCCGCGACAGGGAATGGCCGGGGAGCTGTTTTTT	CATSDPRQGMAGELFF
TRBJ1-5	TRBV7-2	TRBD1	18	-	TGTGCCAGCAGCTCTGAGAGGGACAGGACCCTTCGTACACAGCCCCAGCATTTT	CASSSERDRTLRTQPQHF
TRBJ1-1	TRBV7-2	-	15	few	TGTGCCAGCAGCTTAGTCGGCCTCGGGGACACTGAAGCTTTCTTT	CASSLVGLGDTEAFF
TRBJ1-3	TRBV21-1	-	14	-	TGTGCCAGCCCGTCGTACCCCGCGCCCAACACCATATATTTT	CASPSYPAPNTIYF